This TCR beta chain was obtained from a study of T cells after posttransplantation cyclophosphamide. To note about this clone: What it binds is not known.

The naive gate required viable CD3+CD4+ or CD3+CD8+ cells with CCR7+CD45RA+CD45RO-CD95-CD27+CD28+ phenotype. On the day of bone marrow donation, the related graft donor provided peripheral blood. Sequencing was performed with immunoSEQ multiplex PCR; in TCRdb, only in-frame clones are kept and a portion is missing. The table includes over 20,000 clones, less than 98% detected once. Points from the study as a whole: Blood and skin or GI T cell repertoires showed limited TRB overlap. Recipient CMV seropositivity and CMV reactivation strongly tracked TRB clonality. Donor CD8+ memory clones often dominated recipient blood repertoires at later times.

This CDR3 region has 18 residues. The V segment lost 5 bases and the J segment 0 bases; nucleotides outside the gene matches: 12. CDR1 SGHNT and CDR2 YENEEA come from the germline V gene. The sample comprised naive CD4+ T cells sorted from PBMCs. The clonotype comes from a man aged 45-65 years in good health, CMV-negative, and a related stem cell transplant donor. The chain uses TRBV11-3 and TRBJ1-5; 8 nucleotides match TRBD1. The CDR3 loop is CASSETGTGDYSNQPQHF. In DNA, the CDR3 is TGTGCCAGCAGCGAAACCGGGACAGGAGATTATAGCAATCAGCCCCAGCATTTT.